This T cell receptor (beta chain) was retrieved from a study of cytomegalovirus exposure and HLA in healthy donors. Study-wide background: Earlier, 150 million to 200 million T cells were analyzed, and fewer than 120 million unique TCR beta sequences were found among them.

Healthy bone marrow donors made up the donors. This CDR3 has 12 amino acids. Trimming removed 6 bases from V and 5 bases from J, with 11 bases in between. Germline V gene lookup returns CDR1 MDHEN and CDR2 SYDVKM. 13 Jbeta primers and 60 Vbeta primers were used for the PCR. Assay used: immunoSEQ multiplex PCR; TCRdb lists only in-frame clones, some missing. The table lists 100,000 to 150,000 clones, approximately 60% of them singletons. The sequence was collected from a woman in her 40s in good health and CMV-seronegative. The sequenced material came from PBMCs. The V gene is TRBV28, the J gene TRBJ2-7; perhaps TRBD2 as D (5 bases). CDR3: CASRTTGHEQYF. Written as DNA, the CDR3 is TGTGCCAGCAGGACTACGGGTCACGAGCAGTACTTC.